The clone carrying this TCR beta chain was counted ten times or more. Its antigen remains unknown. TCRdb re-called the multiplex PCR reads with MiXCR, one entry per CDR3 protein. The sample includes approximately 120,000 distinct CDR3 sequences, around 20% of them seen just once. The CDR3 is made up of 14 amino acids. Germline CDR1 MNHNS, CDR2 SASEGT. The V gene lost 5 bases and the J gene lost 2 bases, with 13 bases spanning the gap. This record belongs to a study of breast tumors, draining lymph nodes, adjacent tissues. Notes on the study in general: Tumors had less TCR diversity than lymph nodes, more than nontumor tissue.

Samples came from axillary lymph nodes draining the breast cancer. The material sequenced was axillary lymph node tissue. The J gene is TRBJ2-7, the V gene TRBV6-1; tentative D call: TRBD2 (5 bases). The sequence came from a female donor with breast cancer. Some clones in this sample may be carry-over from other donors' samples. The CDR3 is CASSNPTGTYEQYF. For the CDR3, the DNA is TGTGCCAGCAGTAACCCCACGGGGACCTACGAGCAGTACTTC.